Listed here is a single T cell receptor beta chain. Antigen: not known. These data originate in a study of OX40 agonist ivuxolimab in advanced cancers. General study points: Expanded clones were, on average, more numerous among CD8+ T cells than CD4+.

Using immunoSEQ multiplex PCR, the repertoire was profiled, and TCRdb retains in-frame clones only, with some absent. The sample lists 65,000 to 95,000 clones, roughly nine tenths seen once, with about 0.2% in the top ten. V lost 0 bases to trimming and J lost 5 bases; unmatched junction nucleotides: 4. CDR1 is SGHRS and CDR2 is YFSETQ in the germline V gene. This CDR3 has 14 residues. The chain has TRBV5-1 and TRBJ2-5; 7 bases agree with TRBD1. Sample: CD4+ or CD8+ T cells sorted from blood, taken in a trial of the OX40 agonist ivuxolimab. The TCR originated in an adult with an advanced solid tumor such as melanoma, head and neck, liver or kidney cancer. The DNA for the CDR3 is TGCGCCAGCAGCTTGGCCGTGGACAGGGAGACCCAGTACTTC. Its translation is CASSLAVDRETQYF.